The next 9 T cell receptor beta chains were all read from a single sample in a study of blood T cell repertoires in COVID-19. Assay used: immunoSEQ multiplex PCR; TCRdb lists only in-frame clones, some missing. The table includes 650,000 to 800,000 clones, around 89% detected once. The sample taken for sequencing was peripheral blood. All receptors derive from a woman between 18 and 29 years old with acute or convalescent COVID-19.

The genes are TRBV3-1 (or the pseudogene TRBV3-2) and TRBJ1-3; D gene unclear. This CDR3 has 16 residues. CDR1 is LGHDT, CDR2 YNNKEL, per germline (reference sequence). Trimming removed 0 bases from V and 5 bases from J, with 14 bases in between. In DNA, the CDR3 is TGTGCCAGCAGCCAAGAGGCGGCAGAGTGGAGAAACACCATATATTTT. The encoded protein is CASSQEAAEWRNTIYF.

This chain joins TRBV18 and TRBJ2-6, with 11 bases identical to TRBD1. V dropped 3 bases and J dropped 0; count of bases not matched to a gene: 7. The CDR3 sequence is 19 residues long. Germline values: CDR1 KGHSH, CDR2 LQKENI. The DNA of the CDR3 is TGTGCCAGCTCACCGGGACAGGGGGGGGTCCTCTCTGGGGCCAACGTCCTGACTTTC. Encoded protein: CASSPGQGGVLSGANVLTF. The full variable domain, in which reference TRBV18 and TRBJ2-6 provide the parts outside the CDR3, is NAGVMQNPRHLVRRRGQEARLRCSPMKGHSHVYWYRQLPEEGLKFMVYLQKENIIDESGMPKERFSAEFPKEGPSILRIQQVVRGDSAAYFCASSPGQGGVLSGANVLTFGAGSRLTVL.

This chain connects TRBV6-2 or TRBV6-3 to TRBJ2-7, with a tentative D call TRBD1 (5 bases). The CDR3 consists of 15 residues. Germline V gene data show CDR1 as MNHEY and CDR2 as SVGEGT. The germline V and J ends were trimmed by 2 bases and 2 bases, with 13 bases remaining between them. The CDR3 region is CASSYAGIITYEQYF. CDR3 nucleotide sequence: TGTGCCAGCAGTTACGCAGGGATAATAACCTACGAGCAGTACTTC.

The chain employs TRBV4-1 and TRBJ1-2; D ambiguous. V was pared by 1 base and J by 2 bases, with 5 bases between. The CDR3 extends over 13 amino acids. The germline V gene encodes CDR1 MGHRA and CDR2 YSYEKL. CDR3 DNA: TGCGCCAGCAGCCAAGGAGAAAACTATGGCTACACCTTC. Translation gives CASSQGENYGYTF.

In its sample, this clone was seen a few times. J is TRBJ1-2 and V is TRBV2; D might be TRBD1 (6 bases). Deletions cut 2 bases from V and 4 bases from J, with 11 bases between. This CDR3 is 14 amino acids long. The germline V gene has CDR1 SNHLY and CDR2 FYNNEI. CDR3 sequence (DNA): TGTGCCAGCAGTGAATCGTCAGGGGCCTATGGCTACACCTTC. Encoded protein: CASSESSGAYGYTF.

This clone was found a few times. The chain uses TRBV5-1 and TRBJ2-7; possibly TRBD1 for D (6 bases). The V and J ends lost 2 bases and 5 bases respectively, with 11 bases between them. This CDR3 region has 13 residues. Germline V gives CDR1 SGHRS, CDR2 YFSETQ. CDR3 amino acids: CASSFFPGDEQYF. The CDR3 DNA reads TGCGCCAGCAGCTTTTTCCCAGGGGACGAGCAGTACTTC.

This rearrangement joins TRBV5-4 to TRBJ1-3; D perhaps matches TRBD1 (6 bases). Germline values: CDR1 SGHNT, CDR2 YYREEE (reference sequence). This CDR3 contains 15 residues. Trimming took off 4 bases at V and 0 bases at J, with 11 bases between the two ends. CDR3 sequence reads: CASSIRTDSGNTIYF. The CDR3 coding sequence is TGTGCCAGCAGCATACGGACAGACTCTGGAAACACCATATATTTT. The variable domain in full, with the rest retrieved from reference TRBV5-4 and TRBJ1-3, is ETGVTQSPTHLIKTRGQQVTLRCSSQSGHNTVSWYQQALGQGPQFIFQYYREEENGRGNFPPRFSGLQFPNYSSELNVNALELDDSALYLCASSIRTDSGNTIYFGEGSWLTVV.

CDR3 DNA: TGTGCCAGCAGCTTTTTTCCAACTCCCCAAGCGTATGGCTACACCTTC. Encoded protein: CASSFFPTPQAYGYTF. The chain combines TRBV5-7 with TRBJ1-2, with D uncertain. TRBV5-7 is known as an ORF, though its function is uncertain. Trimming took 2 bases from V and 5 from J, leaving 19 bases between them. The CDR3 length is 16 residues.

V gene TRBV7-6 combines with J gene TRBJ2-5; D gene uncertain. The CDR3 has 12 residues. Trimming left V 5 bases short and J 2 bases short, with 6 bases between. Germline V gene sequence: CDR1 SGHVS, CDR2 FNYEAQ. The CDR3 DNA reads TGTGCCAGCAGCCGCGCTCAAGAGACCCAGTACTTC. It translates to CASSRAQETQYF.